The 19 T cell receptor beta chains reported below all come from one sample, sequenced in a study of cytomegalovirus exposure and HLA in healthy donors. The study ran its PCR with 60 Vbeta and 13 Jbeta primers. Repertoires were generated with immunoSEQ multiplex PCR, while TCRdb's copy carries only in-frame clones and drops some. The sample lists more than 150,000 clones, approximately 84% occurring once. Sequenced material: PBMCs. The source is a woman in her forties or fifties in good health and CMV-seropositive.

The chain uses TRBV4-3 and TRBJ2-3; 12 bases match TRBD2. CDR1 LGHNA and CDR2 YSLEER come from the germline V gene. This CDR3 spans 15 amino acids. The V gene end was trimmed by 5 bases and the J gene end by 6 bases; junction bases not matched to a gene: 6. The CDR3 DNA is TGCGCCAGCAGCTACGGACTAGCGGGGAGGGATACGCAGTATTTT. This codes for CASSYGLAGRDTQYF.

The chain is built from TRBV4-2 and TRBJ1-2, with D uncertain. Trimming pared 1 base from V and 2 bases from J, leaving 11 bases between. The CDR3 covers 15 residues. The germline V gene has CDR1 LGHNA and CDR2 YNFKEQ. This CDR3 reads CASSQVEQSNYGYTF. The CDR3 DNA reads TGTGCCAGCAGCCAAGTCGAACAGTCAAACTATGGCTACACCTTC.

The gene calls are TRBV28 and TRBJ2-3, with D possibly being TRBD2 (6 bases). Trimming cost V 5 bases and J 10 bases, with 16 bases left between them. The CDR3 is made up of 13 amino acids. The germline V gene encodes CDR1 MDHEN and CDR2 SYDVKM. CDR3 region: CASSVLPGLAQYF. DNA of the CDR3: TGTGCCAGCAGTGTACTTCCGGGACTGGCGCAGTATTTT.

Remarks on this clone: This sequence may be a read error, since a much larger clone differs from it by one base. The genes are TRBV28 and TRBJ1-3, with TRBD1 matching 7 bases. Germline V gene data show CDR1 as MDHEN and CDR2 as SYDVKM. The CDR3 has 13 residues. The V and J ends lost 8 bases and 2 bases, in that order; junction bases with no gene match: 3. This chain's CDR3 is CASGTGAGNTIYF. Written as DNA, the CDR3 is TGTGCCAGCGGCACAGGGGCTGGAAACACCATATATTTT.

The gene calls are TRBV9 and TRBJ2-3; TRBD2 matches 13 bases. V gave up 4 bases and J gave up 2 bases; unmatched junction bases: 4. The germline V gene encodes CDR1 SGDLS and CDR2 YYNGEE. CDR3 length: 16 amino acids. In DNA form, the CDR3 reads TGTGCCAGCAGCCCAGGACTAGCGGGAGACACAGATACGCAGTATTTT. This encodes CASSPGLAGDTDTQYF.

The rearrangement uses TRBV11-2 and TRBJ2-7, with D possibly TRBD1 on 5 matching bases. Per germline, CDR1 SGHAT and CDR2 FQNNGV. The V end was cut by 4 bases, the J end by 2 bases, with 9 bases between. This CDR3 has 13 residues. The DNA for the CDR3 is TGTGCCAGCAGCTCCCAAGGGGCCTACGAGCAGTACTTC. Residues: CASSSQGAYEQYF.

CDR3 loop: CASSTGFDHTEAFF. The CDR3 DNA follows: TGTGCCAGTAGTACAGGGTTCGACCACACTGAAGCTTTCTTT. The chain has TRBV19 and TRBJ1-1, with D possibly being TRBD1 (5 bases). V lost 4 bases to trimming and J lost 3 bases, with 12 bases between them. The CDR3 totals 14 residues. Germline loops: CDR1 LNHDA, CDR2 SQIVND (reference sequence).

The chain combines TRBV4-1 with TRBJ2-3; D uncertain. V was trimmed by 4 bases and J by 2 bases, leaving 16 bases between them. The CDR3 sequence is 16 residues long. Per germline, CDR1 MGHRA and CDR2 YSYEKL. This CDR3 reads CASSRQTPSTTDTQYF. The CDR3 DNA sequence: TGCGCCAGCAGCCGGCAGACACCTTCCACCACAGATACGCAGTATTTT.

The rearrangement uses TRBV7-2 and TRBJ2-7, with D unresolved. Germline values: CDR1 SGHTA, CDR2 FQGNSA. Trimming stripped 0 bases from V and 2 bases from J, with 11 bases between. This CDR3 is 15 amino acids long. CDR3 sequence (DNA): TGTGCCAGCAGCTTAGCGATGCGTACTACCTACGAGCAGTACTTC. It translates to CASSLAMRTTYEQYF.

The V call is TRBV5-1, the J call TRBJ2-3; 9 positions match TRBD1. The germline CDR1 and CDR2 sequences are SGHRS and YFSETQ. The junction had 4 bases not matched to a gene; V was cut back by 5 bases and J by 0 bases. The CDR3 is 15 residues long. The CDR3 DNA follows: TGCGCCAGCAGTTCCGGGACAGGGAGCACAGATACGCAGTATTTT. It is translated as CASSSGTGSTDTQYF.

This chain joins TRBV7-6 and TRBJ1-3, with 7 bases lining up with TRBD1. Per germline, CDR1 SGHVS and CDR2 FNYEAQ. The CDR3 is 15 residues long. J gave up 0 bases and V 1 base, and 0 bases lay outside the gene matches. The CDR3 DNA sequence: TGTGCCAGCAGCTTAGGACAGGGCTCTGGAAACACCATATATTTT. Its protein product is CASSLGQGSGNTIYF.

The chain's CDR3 is CASSLSPGGGVQETQYF. For the CDR3, the DNA is TGTGCCAGCAGCTTGTCCCCTGGCGGGGGAGTTCAAGAGACCCAGTACTTC. V is TRBV5-4 and J is TRBJ2-5; 7 bases agree with TRBD2. J was trimmed by 2 bases and V by 1 base; bases with no gene match: 11. The CDR3 consists of 17 residues. The germline gives CDR1 SGHNT, CDR2 YYREEE (reference sequence).

The gene calls are TRBV5-1 and TRBJ2-1, with D possibly being TRBD1 (7 bases). CDR1 and CDR2 from the germline V gene are SGHRS and YFSETQ. The CDR3 is made up of 15 amino acids. V was trimmed by 4 bases and J by 6 bases, leaving 17 bases between them. CDR3 loop: CASSPGDSSSNEQFF. DNA of the CDR3: TGCGCCAGCAGCCCGGGGGACAGTTCTTCCAATGAGCAGTTCTTC.

The J gene is TRBJ2-5, the V gene TRBV14; TRBD2 matches at 9 bases. Germline V gene sequence: CDR1 SGHDN, CDR2 FVKESK. V lost 4 bases, J lost 2 bases, and 8 bases stayed unmatched. The CDR3 is 16 amino acids. CDR3 sequence (DNA): TGTGCCAGCAGCCGGTGGAGCGGGGGGCCTCAAGAGACCCAGTACTTC. Encoded protein: CASSRWSGGPQETQYF.

The rearrangement links TRBV6-6 to TRBJ1-3; 9 positions agree with TRBD1. The CDR3 has 14 amino acids. The V segment lost 5 bases and the J segment 2 bases; nucleotides outside the gene matches: 1. Germline CDR1 is MNHNY and CDR2 is SVGAGI (reference sequence). The CDR3 DNA is TGTGCCAGCAGTCGACAGGGGGCTGGAAACACCATATATTTT. Encoded protein: CASSRQGAGNTIYF.

V usage is TRBV7-2 and J usage is TRBJ2-7, with 9 bases aligning to TRBD2. Losses at the gene ends were 0 bases for V and 3 bases for J; bases not matched to a gene: 6. Germline loops: CDR1 SGHTA, CDR2 FQGNSA. This CDR3 has 16 residues. Here the CDR3 reads CASSLAAAGGLYEQYF. The DNA for the CDR3 is TGTGCCAGCAGCTTAGCGGCAGCGGGGGGCCTCTACGAGCAGTACTTC.

The chain joins TRBV2 to TRBJ1-2; 8 nucleotides line up with TRBD1. V dropped 6 bases and J dropped 8; count of bases not matched to a gene: 11. CDR1 and CDR2 (germline): SNHLY, FYNNEI. This CDR3 has 14 amino acids. In nucleotides, the CDR3 is TGTGCCAGCAGGAGGGCAGGGGGCGCAGAAGGCTACACCTTC. It encodes CASRRAGGAEGYTF.

The chain is built from TRBV9 and TRBJ2-1; possibly TRBD1 for D (5 bases). The V gene lost 1 base and the J gene lost 3 bases, with 17 bases spanning the gap. Germline assignment: CDR1 SGDLS and CDR2 YYNGEE. The CDR3 covers 17 residues. The CDR3 DNA sequence: TGTGCCAGCAGCGTATATGGTGGGGCAGTTAGCTACAATGAGCAGTTCTTC. It specifies CASSVYGGAVSYNEQFF.

The chain combines TRBV15 with TRBJ2-2; TRBD1 matches at 8 bases. The CDR3 loop spans 16 amino acids. CDR1 and CDR2 (germline): LNHNV, YYDKDF (reference sequence). Trimming at V came to 10 bases and at J to 0 bases, leaving 10 bases not matched to a gene. CDR3 DNA: TGTGCCATCAAGTACAGGGGGTCGGCGAACACCGGGGAGCTGTTTTTT. This gives the protein CAIKYRGSANTGELFF. The full variable domain, its missing parts supplied by reference TRBV15 and TRBJ2-2, is DAMVIQNPRYQVTQFGKPVTLSCSQTLNHNVMYWYQQKSSQAPKLLFHYYDKDFNNEADTPDNFQSRRPNTSFCFLDIRSPGLGDTAMYLCAIKYRGSANTGELFFGEGSRLTVL.